The 5 T cell receptor beta chains in this list originate from one sample, sequenced in a study of OX40 agonist ivuxolimab in advanced cancers. The method was immunoSEQ multiplex PCR; TCRdb's version includes in-frame clones alone and lacks a portion of them. The sample records about 82,000 clones, approximately 85% being singletons. Source: CD4+ or CD8+ T cells sorted from blood, taken in a trial of the OX40 agonist ivuxolimab. The receptors were sampled from an adult with an advanced solid tumor such as melanoma, head and neck, liver or kidney cancer.

The chain is built from TRBV4-1 and TRBJ1-1; TRBD1 matches at 8 bases. The germline V gene has CDR1 MGHRA and CDR2 YSYEKL. J gave up 6 bases and V 0 bases, and 3 bases lay outside the gene matches. There are 14 residues in the CDR3. The CDR3 DNA sequence: TGCGCCAGCAGCCAAGACAGGGGGCGGGCTGAAGCTTTCTTT. This encodes CASSQDRGRAEAFF.

The genes are TRBV5-4 and TRBJ2-7; no reliable D call. Deletions cut 2 bases from V and 3 bases from J, with 9 bases between. Germline CDR1 reads SGHNT; CDR2 reads YYREEE (reference sequence). The CDR3 totals 13 residues. CDR3 in amino acids: CASSLNENYEQYF. Here the CDR3 DNA reads TGTGCCAGCAGCTTAAATGAAAACTACGAGCAGTACTTC.

The V gene is TRBV9, the J gene TRBJ2-3; D call uncertain. Germline lookup yields CDR1 SGDLS and CDR2 YYNGEE. This CDR3 has 12 residues. Trimming stripped 2 bases from V and 0 bases from J, with 1 base between. The CDR3 spells CASSVSTDTQYF. Here the CDR3 DNA reads TGTGCCAGCAGCGTTAGCACAGATACGCAGTATTTT.

CDR3 sequence (DNA): TGTGCCAGCAGCAAACAGGGGGCGAACACTGAAGCTTTCTTT. Its protein product is CASSKQGANTEAFF. The chain couples TRBV2 to TRBJ1-1, with 9 nucleotides matching TRBD1. With 6 bases clipped from V and 1 base from J, the junction kept 3 bases outside the gene matches. This CDR3 is built from 14 residues. Germline V lookup: CDR1 SNHLY, CDR2 FYNNEI. The entire variable domain, with the rest obtained from reference TRBV2 and TRBJ1-1, is as follows: EPEVTQTPSHQVTQMGQEVILRCVPISNHLYFYWYRQILGQKVEFLVSFYNNEISEKSEIFDDQFSVERPDGSNFTLKIRSTKLEDSAMYFCASSKQGANTEAFFGQGTRLTVV.

The V and J genes are TRBV10-3 and TRBJ1-2; a possible D gene is TRBD1 (5 bases). CDR3 length: 10 residues. Per the germline V gene, CDR1 is ENHRY and CDR2 is SYGVKD. The ends were cut back, 9 bases at V and 6 bases at J, with 8 bases in the middle. CDR3 amino acids: CAIPGDGYTF. Written as DNA, the CDR3 is TGTGCCATACCGGGGGATGGCTACACCTTC.